Below are 22 T cell receptor beta chains sequenced from a single sample in a study of blood T cell repertoires in COVID-19. Here immunoSEQ multiplex PCR was the method, and the copy in TCRdb shows in-frame clones only, minus some. Among approximately 220,000 clones listed, 65% to 85% were seen once. Sequenced material: peripheral blood. The receptors originated from a woman between 45 and 60 years old with acute or convalescent COVID-19.

The rearrangement uses TRBV11-2 and TRBJ1-1; 10 positions agree with TRBD1. V lost 4 bases, J lost 1 base, and 3 bases stayed unmatched. This CDR3 comprises 15 residues. Per the germline V gene, CDR1 is SGHAT and CDR2 is FQNNGV. CDR3 region: CASSSRDRGNTEAFF. DNA for the CDR3: TGTGCCAGCAGCTCTCGGGACAGGGGGAACACTGAAGCTTTCTTT.

The chain uses TRBV18 and TRBJ2-2; no reliable D call. Trimming took 5 bases from V and 4 from J, leaving 14 bases between them. CDR1 is KGHSH and CDR2 is LQKENI in the germline V gene. This CDR3 spans 15 amino acids. CDR3 nucleotide sequence: TGTGCCAGCTCAGACGACCAACGCGGCACCGGGGAGCTGTTTTTT. Translation gives CASSDDQRGTGELFF.

This clone appeared a single time. This sequence joins TRBV27 and TRBJ2-2; TRBD1 matches at 8 bases. The germline gives CDR1 MNHEY, CDR2 SMNVEV (reference sequence). The CDR3 covers 15 residues. Trimming took 7 bases from V and 3 from J; bases not matched to a gene: 7. The CDR3 nucleotides read TGTGCCAGCAAGCCCCGACAGGGGTACACCGGGGAGCTGTTTTTT. Encoded protein: CASKPRQGYTGELFF.

V and J are TRBV5-1 and TRBJ2-3; TRBD2 might be the D (5 bases). Trimming removed 4 bases from V and 0 bases from J, with 12 bases in between. The CDR3 is made up of 15 amino acids. Germline CDR1 SGHRS, CDR2 YFSETQ. In DNA, the CDR3 is TGCGCCAGCAGCCCGCGGGTTACAAGCACAGATACGCAGTATTTT. Encoded protein: CASSPRVTSTDTQYF. The whole variable domain, filled in from reference TRBV5-1 and TRBJ2-3, reads KAGVTQTPRYLIKTRGQQVTLSCSPISGHRSVSWYQQTPGQGLQFLFEYFSETQRNKGNFPGRFSGRQFSNSRSEMNVSTLELGDSALYLCASSPRVTSTDTQYFGPGTRLTVL.

V usage is TRBV5-5 and J usage is TRBJ2-5; D might be TRBD2 (5 bases). Deletions cut 0 bases from V and 5 bases from J, with 5 bases between. The germline CDR1 and CDR2 sequences are SGHKS and YYEKEE (reference sequence). CDR3 length: 12 residues. CDR3 amino acids: CASSLAGETQYF. CDR3 nucleotide sequence: TGTGCCAGCAGCTTGGCGGGGGAGACCCAGTACTTC.

This clone has just a few counts. The chain carries TRBV27 and TRBJ1-5; a weak D match, TRBD1 (5 bases). V shed 6 bases and J shed 5 bases, with 17 bases lying between them. Germline CDR1 and CDR2: MNHEY and SMNVEV (reference sequence). The CDR3 sequence is 15 residues long. The CDR3 reads CASSSDSYLHQPQHF. CDR3 DNA sequence: TGTGCCAGCAGCTCTGACAGTTACCTTCATCAGCCCCAGCATTTT.

V usage is TRBV5-4 and J usage is TRBJ2-5; 12 nucleotides match TRBD2. CDR3 length equals 17 residues. Germline V gene sequence: CDR1 SGHNT, CDR2 YYREEE (reference sequence). The junction had 8 bases not matched to a gene; V was cut back by 1 base and J by 4 bases. The CDR3 region has the DNA TGTGCCAGCAGCTTGCGACTAGCGGGAGTAAGTGGAGAGACCCAGTACTTC. Residues: CASSLRLAGVSGETQYF.

The chain uses TRBV12-2 and TRBJ1-1; the table assigns TRBD1, which was not confirmed against the DNA. TRBV12-2 is assigned pseudogene status. CDR3 length equals 17 residues. The CDR3: CASRSTSDRPLNTEAFF. CDR3 coding DNA: TGTGCAAGTCGCTCGACCTCCGACAGGCCTTTGAACACTGAAGCTTTCTTT.

This chain uses TRBV6-4 with TRBJ2-1; 11 nucleotides line up with TRBD2. After removal of 7 bases from V and 1 base from J, the junction contained 12 bases not matched to a gene. The germline V gene encodes CDR1 MRHNA and CDR2 SNTAGT. The CDR3 runs to 18 residues. The CDR3 protein is CASMSLAGGPGSYNEQFF. Here the CDR3 DNA reads TGTGCCAGCATGTCCCTAGCGGGAGGCCCGGGGTCCTACAATGAGCAGTTCTTC.

The CDR3 DNA reads as TGTGCCAGCAGCTTAGAAGCGGGGGAAGGGGAGCAGTTCTTC. It encodes CASSLEAGEGEQFF. The genes are TRBV11-3 and TRBJ2-1; 8 bases agree with TRBD2. The trim removed 0 bases at V and 10 bases at J, leaving 5 bases unmatched. Germline V gene sequence: CDR1 SGHNT, CDR2 YENEEA. The CDR3 is 14 residues long.

This rearrangement joins TRBV11-2 to TRBJ2-7, with 10 positions matching TRBD2. The trim removed 3 bases at V and 6 bases at J, leaving 11 bases unmatched. The CDR3 runs 16 residues. Germline V gene data show CDR1 as SGHAT and CDR2 as FQNNGV. In DNA, the CDR3 is TGTGCCAGCAGCTTCCCTAGCGGGAGCTCGGCGGGCGAGCAGTACTTC. As protein: CASSFPSGSSAGEQYF.

J is TRBJ2-5 and V is TRBV18; weak D call: TRBD1 (5 bases). CDR3 size: 14 residues. Germline loops: CDR1 KGHSH, CDR2 LQKENI. Trimming removed 0 bases at V and 4 bases at J, with 9 bases between. CDR3 sequence reads: CASSPPGRAETQYF. The DNA for the CDR3 is TGTGCCAGCTCACCACCAGGCAGGGCAGAGACCCAGTACTTC.

The CDR3 reads CASNTGTGGYTF. The CDR3 coding sequence is TGTGCCAGTAACACGGGGACAGGCGGCTACACCTTC. The gene calls are TRBV19 and TRBJ1-2; 8 bases are a match to TRBD1. V lost 7 bases and J lost 8; bases outside the gene matches: 6. The CDR3 contains 12 residues. Germline CDR1 reads LNHDA; CDR2 reads SQIVND (reference sequence). The full variable domain, in which reference TRBV19 and TRBJ1-2 provide the parts outside the CDR3, is DGGITQSPKYLFRKEGQNVTLSCEQNLNHDAMYWYRQDPGQGLRLIYYSQIVNDFQKGDIAEGYSVSREKKESFPLTVTSAQKNPTAFYLCASNTGTGGYTFGSGTRLTVV.

The rearrangement links TRBV20-1 to TRBJ2-3; possible D gene TRBD1, 6 bases. The CDR3 has 15 residues. The germline V gene has CDR1 DFQATT and CDR2 SNEGSKA (reference sequence). With 3 bases removed from V and 2 bases from J, the gap between germline ends came to 15 bases. CDR3 bases: TGCAGTGCTAGTGACGCAGGGGACCTCACAGATACGCAGTATTTT. Translating gives CSASDAGDLTDTQYF.

The chain links TRBV19 to TRBJ1-2; D perhaps matches TRBD1 (5 bases). Germline loops: CDR1 LNHDA, CDR2 SQIVND (reference sequence). The CDR3 is made up of 14 amino acids. V lost 4 bases to trimming and J lost 6 bases, with 15 bases between them. The CDR3 DNA sequence: TGTGCCAGTAGTAACCCTCGCGTCAGGGATGGCTACACCTTC. It specifies CASSNPRVRDGYTF.

This chain links TRBV18 with TRBJ1-4, with D possibly TRBD1 on 5 matching bases. Germline CDR1 reads KGHSH; CDR2 reads LQKENI. CDR3 length: 15 amino acids. Trimming left V 3 bases short and J 6 bases short, with 14 bases between. CDR3 residues: CASSPRGGDDEKLFF. In DNA form, the CDR3 reads TGTGCCAGCTCACCCCGGGGAGGGGATGATGAAAAACTGTTTTTT.

J is TRBJ1-5 and V is TRBV28; 10 nucleotides match TRBD1. Germline trimming cut 4 bases from V and 7 bases from J; bases unmatched to any gene: 10. Germline CDR1 MDHEN, CDR2 SYDVKM. The CDR3 spans 16 residues. DNA for the CDR3: TGTGCCAGCAGTTCAACCCGGACAGGGGGGGGACAGCCCCAGCATTTT. Translating it yields CASSSTRTGGGQPQHF.

This clone was counted a single time. J is TRBJ2-1 and V is TRBV3-1 (or the pseudogene TRBV3-2), with D possibly matching TRBD2 (6 bases). The CDR3 has 16 amino acids. The ends were cut back, 3 bases at V and 4 bases at J, with 16 bases in the middle. Germline V gene data show CDR1 as LGHDT and CDR2 as YNNKEL (reference sequence). CDR3 protein: CASSQRYSGVYNEQFF. CDR3 nucleotides: TGTGCCAGCAGCCAGAGGTATTCGGGGGTTTACAATGAGCAGTTCTTC.

The chain couples TRBV11-2 to TRBJ2-1, with D maybe TRBD2 (6 bases). The CDR3 consists of 11 residues. Germline CDR1 SGHAT, CDR2 FQNNGV. The germline V and J ends were trimmed by 5 bases and 10 bases, with 9 bases remaining between them. CDR3 in DNA: TGTGCCAGCAGCCTTGGAGGGGAGCAGTTCTTC. It codes for CASSLGGEQFF.

On this clone: Other DNA sequences in the same sample also yield this CDR3. The chain uses TRBV11-2 and TRBJ2-1; 8 positions match TRBD2. V shed 4 bases, J shed 6 bases, and the junction held 2 bases outside the gene matches. This CDR3 is 13 amino acids long. The germline V gene encodes CDR1 SGHAT and CDR2 FQNNGV. CDR3 sequence: CASSSGLANEQFF. CDR3 sequence (DNA): TGTGCCAGCAGCTCAGGACTAGCCAATGAGCAGTTCTTC.

The chain joins TRBV19 to TRBJ1-2; D is ambiguous. Germline CDR1 and CDR2: LNHDA and SQIVND (reference sequence). The CDR3 is 12 amino acids. The V gene lost 4 bases and the J gene lost 5 bases, with 8 bases spanning the gap. The CDR3 bases are TGTGCCAGTAGTAGGCTCCGATATGGCTACACCTTC. Translation gives CASSRLRYGYTF.

The chain is built from TRBV24-1 and TRBJ1-1; tentatively, D is TRBD1 (6 bases). V was clipped by 9 bases and J by 5 bases, with 18 bases between them. The CDR3 is 14 amino acids. Germline-derived CDR1 and CDR2 are KGHDR and SFDVKD. CDR3 in DNA: TGTGCCACCTCCCGGGGGGGGCGCGAAACTGAAGCTTTCTTT. This sequence encodes CATSRGGRETEAFF.